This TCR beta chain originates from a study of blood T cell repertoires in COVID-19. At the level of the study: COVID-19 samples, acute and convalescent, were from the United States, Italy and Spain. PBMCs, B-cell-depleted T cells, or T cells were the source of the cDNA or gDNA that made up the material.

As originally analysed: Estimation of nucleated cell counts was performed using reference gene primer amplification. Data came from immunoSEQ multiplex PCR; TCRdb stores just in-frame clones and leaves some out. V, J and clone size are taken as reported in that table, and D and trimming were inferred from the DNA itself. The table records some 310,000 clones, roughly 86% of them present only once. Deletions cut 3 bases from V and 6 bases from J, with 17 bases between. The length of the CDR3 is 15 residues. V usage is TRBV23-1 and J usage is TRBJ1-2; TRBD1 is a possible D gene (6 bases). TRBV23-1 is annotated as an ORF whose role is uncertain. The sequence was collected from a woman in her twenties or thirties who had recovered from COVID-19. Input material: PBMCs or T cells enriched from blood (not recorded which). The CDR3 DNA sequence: TGCGCCAGCAGTCATCCACTGGGGGGGGCTGATGGCTACACCTTC. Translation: CASSHPLGGADGYTF.